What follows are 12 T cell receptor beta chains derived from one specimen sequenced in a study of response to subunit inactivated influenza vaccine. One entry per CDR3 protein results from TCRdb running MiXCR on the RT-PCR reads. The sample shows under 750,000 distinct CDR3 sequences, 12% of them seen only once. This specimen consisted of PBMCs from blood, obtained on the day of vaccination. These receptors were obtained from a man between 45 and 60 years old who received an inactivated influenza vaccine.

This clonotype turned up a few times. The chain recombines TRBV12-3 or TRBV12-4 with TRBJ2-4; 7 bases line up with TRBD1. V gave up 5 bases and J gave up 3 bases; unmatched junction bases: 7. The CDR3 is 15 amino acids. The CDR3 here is CASSPTGAGKNIQYF. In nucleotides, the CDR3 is TGTGCCAGCAGTCCAACAGGGGCTGGCAAAAACATTCAGTACTTC.

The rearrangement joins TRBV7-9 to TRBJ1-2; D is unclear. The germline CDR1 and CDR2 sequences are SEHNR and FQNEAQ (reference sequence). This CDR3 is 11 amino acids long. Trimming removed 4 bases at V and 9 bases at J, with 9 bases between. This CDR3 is CASSSDFSYTF. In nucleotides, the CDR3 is TGTGCCAGCAGCTCCGACTTCAGCTACACCTTC.

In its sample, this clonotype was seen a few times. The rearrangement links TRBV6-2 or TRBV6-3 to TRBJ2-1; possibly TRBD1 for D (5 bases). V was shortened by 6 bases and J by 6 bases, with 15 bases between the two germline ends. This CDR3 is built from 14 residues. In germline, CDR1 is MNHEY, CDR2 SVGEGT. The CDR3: CASREDGASNEQFF. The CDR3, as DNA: TGTGCCAGCAGAGAGGATGGGGCTAGCAATGAGCAGTTCTTC.

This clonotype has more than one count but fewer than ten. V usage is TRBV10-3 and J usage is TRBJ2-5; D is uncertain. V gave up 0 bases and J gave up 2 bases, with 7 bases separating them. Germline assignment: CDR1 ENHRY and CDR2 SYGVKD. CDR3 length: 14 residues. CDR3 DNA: TGTGCCATCAGTGAGTCGGGTCTGCAAGAGACCCAGTACTTC. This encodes CAISESGLQETQYF.

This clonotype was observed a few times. CDR3 sequence (DNA): TGCGCCAGCAGCTTGAGGGGCGACTCCTATAATTCACCCCTCCACTTT. It yields the protein CASSLRGDSYNSPLHF. The chain has TRBV5-1 and TRBJ1-6, with TRBD1 as a possible D gene (5 bases). V lost 1 base, J lost 0 bases, and 8 bases lay in between. The CDR3 has 16 amino acids. Germline-derived CDR1 and CDR2 are SGHRS and YFSETQ. Filled out from reference TRBV5-1 and TRBJ1-6, the complete variable domain reads KAGVTQTPRYLIKTRGQQVTLSCSPISGHRSVSWYQQTPGQGLQFLFEYFSETQRNKGNFPGRFSGRQFSNSRSEMNVSTLELGDSALYLCASSLRGDSYNSPLHFGNGTRLTVT.

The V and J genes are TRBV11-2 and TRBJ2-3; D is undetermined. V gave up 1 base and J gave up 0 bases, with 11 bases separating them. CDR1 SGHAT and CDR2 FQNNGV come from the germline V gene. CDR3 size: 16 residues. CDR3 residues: CASSLGGFYSTDTQYF. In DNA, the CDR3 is TGTGCCAGCAGCTTAGGTGGCTTCTATAGCACAGATACGCAGTATTTT. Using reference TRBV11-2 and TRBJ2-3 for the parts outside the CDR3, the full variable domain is EAGVAQSPRYKIIEKRQSVAFWCNPISGHATLYWYQQILGQGPKLLIQFQNNGVVDDSQLPKDRFSAERLKGVDSTLKIQPAKLEDSAVYLCASSLGGFYSTDTQYFGPGTRLTVL.

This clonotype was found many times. The CDR3 nucleotides are TGCGCCAGCAGCTTGTGGGGGGCTGGGACTGAAGCTTTCTTT. Amino acid sequence: CASSLWGAGTEAFF. This rearrangement joins TRBV5-1 to TRBJ1-1; D might be TRBD1 (6 bases). The V end lost 1 base, the J end lost 5 bases, and 12 bases lay between the germline ends. Germline V gene data show CDR1 as SGHRS and CDR2 as YFSETQ. The CDR3 contains 14 residues.

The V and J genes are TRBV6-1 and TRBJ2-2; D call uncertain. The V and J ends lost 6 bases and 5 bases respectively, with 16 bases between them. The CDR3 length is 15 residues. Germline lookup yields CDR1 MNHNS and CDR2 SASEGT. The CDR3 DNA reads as TGTGCCAGCAGGGTCGGGCAAAGGGATACCGGGGAGCTGTTTTTT. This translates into CASRVGQRDTGELFF.

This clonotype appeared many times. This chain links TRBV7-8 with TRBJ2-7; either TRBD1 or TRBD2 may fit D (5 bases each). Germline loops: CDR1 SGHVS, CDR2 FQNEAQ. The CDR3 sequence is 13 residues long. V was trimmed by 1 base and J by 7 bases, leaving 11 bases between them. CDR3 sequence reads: CASSLGDAAEQYF. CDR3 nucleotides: TGTGCCAGCAGCTTAGGGGACGCGGCAGAGCAGTACTTC.

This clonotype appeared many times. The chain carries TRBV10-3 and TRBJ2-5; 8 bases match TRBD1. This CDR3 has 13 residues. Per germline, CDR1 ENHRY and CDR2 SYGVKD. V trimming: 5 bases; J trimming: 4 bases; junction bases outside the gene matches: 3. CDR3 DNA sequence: TGTGCCATCAGTTATACAGGGGGAGAGACCCAGTACTTC. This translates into CAISYTGGETQYF.

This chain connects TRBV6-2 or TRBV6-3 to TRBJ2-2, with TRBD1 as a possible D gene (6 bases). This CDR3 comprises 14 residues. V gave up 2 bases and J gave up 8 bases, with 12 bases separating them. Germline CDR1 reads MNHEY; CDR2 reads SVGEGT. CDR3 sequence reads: CASSYRQGIGELFF. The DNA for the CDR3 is TGTGCCAGCAGTTACCGGCAGGGGATAGGGGAGCTGTTTTTT.

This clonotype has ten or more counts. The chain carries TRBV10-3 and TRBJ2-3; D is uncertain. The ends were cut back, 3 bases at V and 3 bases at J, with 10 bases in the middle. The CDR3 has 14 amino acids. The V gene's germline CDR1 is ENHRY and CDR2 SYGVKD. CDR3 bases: TGTGCCATCAGTGATCTTGGTAGGACAGATACGCAGTATTTT. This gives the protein CAISDLGRTDTQYF.